What follows describes a single TCR beta chain. This clone's antigen is unknown. CDR1 and CDR2 are drawn from the germline V gene: SGHVS, FQNEAQ. There are 16 amino acids in the CDR3, from cysteine to phenylalanine inclusive. The coding DNA is unavailable. This sample was included in a study of T cells expressing NK-cell markers (TCRdb year 2020). About the study as a whole: Three sorted T-cell subsets (CD3+CD56+NKG2C+, CD3+CD56+NKG2C- and CD3+CD56-NKG2C+) from roughly 8 donors had their TCR beta-chain repertoires profiled. All eight donors whose samples were sequenced were randomly selected healthy volunteers, three of them men and five women. Of the eight sequenced donors, seven were found to be HCMV-seropositive and one was found to be HCMV-seronegative. Libraries were sequenced as 2 x 150 bp reads on Illumina HiSeq 2000/2500, MiSeq or NextSeq. General findings and caveats noted by the study authors: It remained unclear whether the expanded NKG2C-expressing T cell clones were specific for HCMV antigens. Those dominant clonotypes were again the most abundant among CD3+CD56-NKG2C+ cells in four donors, at about 25-60.1%. In six donors, the dominant CD3+CD56+NKG2C+ clonotypes were among the top 10 CD8+ clonotypes and accounted for about 1.0-7.5% of CD8+ T cells.

To determine HCMV serostatus, a commercial ELISA kit was used to detect HCMV-specific IgG in serum. Ficoll density gradient centrifugation was used to isolate peripheral blood mononuclear cells from blood. The instrument was an Illumina HiSeq 2000. 5'RACE template switching, by which a universal primer site and unique molecular identifiers were added, was used to make TCR beta cDNA libraries. Priming for cDNA synthesis came from the TCR beta constant segment, and two successive PCR amplification steps followed. On the study's bioinformatics: MIGEC handled demultiplexing of the reads and grouping by UMI, while MiTCR was used to assemble and quantify clonotypes. To exclude erroneous sequences, only TCR cDNA sequences supported by at least two reads were retained. The tcR package was used for downstream repertoire analysis, and clonotypes were matched between fractions using CDR3 nucleotide sequence together with V segment. VDJmatch was used to annotate antigen specificity against VDJdb, with one amino acid substitution in CDR3 allowed. Reprocessed by TCRdb, the reads give a single entry per CDR3 protein sequence, without DNA. What appears here as the V and J calls and clone size reflects TCRdb's work, not the paper's. Per the sample table, the count is over 150,000 distinct CDR3 sequences. Of the sample, less than 40% falls within the top ten clones.

Material: blood T cells: a sorted CD56 or NKG2C T cell subset, CD4+ or CD8+ T cells, or bulk PBMC T cells (not recorded which). The receptor's source is a woman aged 45 to 65 in good health. Donor details come from another sample of the same person, matched by shared clones. The chain couples TRBV7-8 to TRBJ2-1; TCRdb lists TRBD1, though no DNA is available to test this call. The CDR3 protein sequence reads: CASSPGAGAFFNEQFF.